The source of this T cell receptor beta chain is a study of technical replicates of blood from a handful of donors (dated by TCRdb to 2017 to 2019). Points on this clone: This receptor's antigen is unknown. One base away there is no much larger clone; base qualities are not given.

In the germline V gene (reference sequence), CDR1 corresponds to WNHNN and CDR2 to SYGVQD. V is reduced by 4 bases and J by 6 bases, leaving a spacing of 10 bases between them. Counted from cysteine to phenylalanine, this CDR3 has 13 amino acids. The DNA shown is the 39-base CDR3, in frame from base 1. Library preparation used the immunoSEQ multiplex PCR assay. TCRdb's version of the immuneACCESS table is confined to in-frame rearrangements and falls short of the full clone set. An unresolved V gene accounts for under half of the shortfall where checked; the remainder is of unknown origin. The sample table lists 65,000 to 95,000 clones, roughly 98% of them with a count of one. The top ten constitute about 0.15% of the sample.

Sequenced sample: T cells isolated from PBMCs. This TCR was sampled from a human donor in good health. The chain links TRBV10-1 with TRBJ1-5; 6 matching bases give a weak D call of TRBD1. The CDR3 is CASSVEGGQPQHF. The nucleotide sequence is given as TGCGCCAGCAGTGTGGAAGGGGGTCAGCCCCAGCATTTT.